These T cell receptor beta chains were read from a single sample in a study of blood T cells in healthy people across ages. TCRdb used MiXCR to reprocess the 5' RACE reads, holding one entry per CDR3 protein. The sample consists of roughly 1,800,000 distinct CDR3 sequences, 40% to 55% of them appearing once. The sequencing input was blood. The receptors here all came from a woman in her thirties or forties in good health. Each CDR3 is given with its conserved first and last residue.

cdr3_aa: CASSLGGAGHVETQYF
v_call: TRBV28
j_call: TRBJ2-5

cdr3_aa: CASSLDLGGSLGDTQYF
v_call: TRBV11-2
j_call: TRBJ2-3

cdr3_aa: CASSAGTGADQPQHF
v_call: TRBV5-1
j_call: TRBJ1-5

cdr3_aa: CSARTGVEQPQHF
v_call: TRBV20-1
j_call: TRBJ1-5

cdr3_aa: CASSQARRQAGEKLFF
v_call: TRBV4-1
j_call: TRBJ1-4

cdr3_aa: CSVVHWQGGTDNEQFF
v_call: TRBV29-1
j_call: TRBJ2-1

cdr3_aa: CASSQTSGVYRETQYF
v_call: TRBV12-3/TRBV12-4
j_call: TRBJ2-5

cdr3_aa: CASRGTETQYF
v_call: TRBV7-9
j_call: TRBJ2-5

cdr3_aa: CASSLVASGGVYEQYF
v_call: TRBV7-6
j_call: TRBJ2-7

cdr3_aa: CASSPTSPDRGYGYTF
v_call: TRBV4-2
j_call: TRBJ1-2

cdr3_aa: CSATSGREAKNIQYF
v_call: TRBV20-1
j_call: TRBJ2-4

cdr3_aa: CASSFGGQVGIYYGYTF
v_call: TRBV4-2
j_call: TRBJ1-2

cdr3_aa: CATSRVQIAETQFF
v_call: TRBV15
j_call: TRBJ2-1

cdr3_aa: CASSQEGARFGYTF
v_call: TRBV4-3
j_call: TRBJ1-2

cdr3_aa: CASSRLSQGFADTQYF
v_call: TRBV4-2
j_call: TRBJ2-3

cdr3_aa: CASFNSTSLNEQFF
v_call: TRBV2
j_call: TRBJ2-1

cdr3_aa: CASNRDGGRDGYTF
v_call: TRBV7-2
j_call: TRBJ1-2

cdr3_aa: CSVTPISQYGYTF
v_call: TRBV29-1
j_call: TRBJ1-2

cdr3_aa: CASSSDRASFFGAFF
v_call: TRBV7-2
j_call: TRBJ1-1

cdr3_aa: CASSMAGPGEKLFF
v_call: TRBV7-2
j_call: TRBJ1-4

cdr3_aa: CASSLTGNFDVGGETQYF
v_call: TRBV11-2
j_call: -

cdr3_aa: CASSSLTSGGVYEQYF
v_call: TRBV28
j_call: TRBJ2-7

cdr3_aa: CASSLGSGLLIETQYF
v_call: TRBV7-6
j_call: -

cdr3_aa: CASSYHPVRSSYNSRLHF
v_call: TRBV6-2/TRBV6-3
j_call: TRBJ1-6

cdr3_aa: CSADITGTGENNEKLFF
v_call: TRBV20-1
j_call: TRBJ1-4

cdr3_aa: CASSQDWPVTDTQYF
v_call: TRBV4-2
j_call: TRBJ2-3

cdr3_aa: CASCGGHSPLHF
v_call: TRBV12-3/TRBV12-4
j_call: TRBJ1-6

cdr3_aa: CSETVLQGLPDTQYF
v_call: TRBV20-1
j_call: TRBJ2-3

cdr3_aa: CASSPRQPPGNVLTF
v_call: TRBV7-9
j_call: TRBJ2-6

cdr3_aa: CASTTWGNATDTQYF
v_call: TRBV14
j_call: TRBJ2-3

cdr3_aa: CSAPHPGGYNEQFF
v_call: TRBV20-1
j_call: TRBJ2-1

cdr3_aa: CASSQLRMGAPEETQYF
v_call: TRBV4-2
j_call: -

cdr3_aa: CSTRDRRATNEKLFF
v_call: TRBV20-1
j_call: TRBJ1-4

cdr3_aa: CASSQDPPATLSTDTQYF
v_call: TRBV4-3
j_call: TRBJ2-3

cdr3_aa: CASTIGGGGTDTQYF
v_call: TRBV9
j_call: TRBJ2-3

cdr3_aa: CASSQTGLVETQYF
v_call: TRBV7-8
j_call: TRBJ2-5

cdr3_aa: CASSQGLGNYNEQYF
v_call: TRBV14
j_call: -

cdr3_aa: CASSYGGSIYEQYF
v_call: TRBV28
j_call: -

cdr3_aa: CASSQQGRLAKNIQYF
v_call: TRBV4-2
j_call: TRBJ2-4

cdr3_aa: CASGLTRTSGGTDTQYF
v_call: TRBV12-5
j_call: TRBJ2-3

cdr3_aa: CSVERGQFGEQFF
v_call: TRBV29-1
j_call: TRBJ2-1

cdr3_aa: CSAPNQGAGNSPLHF
v_call: TRBV20-1
j_call: TRBJ1-6

cdr3_aa: CASSQDIGGGQETQYF
v_call: TRBV4-3
j_call: TRBJ2-5